This TCR beta chain stems from a study of blood T cell repertoires in COVID-19. At the level of the study: Researchers got acute and convalescent COVID-19 samples from the United States, Italy and Spain. Sources were T cells, B-cell-depleted T cells, or PBMCs; the material itself was cDNA or gDNA.

How the authors handled the data: Amplification of reference gene primers provided the estimated nucleated cell counts. Sequencing used immunoSEQ multiplex PCR; TCRdb keeps in-frame clones, though not all of them. From that table come the V and J calls and clone size; the DNA was used to work out D and trimming. The table includes 55,000 to 70,000 clones, approximately 87% detected once. Per germline, CDR1 SGHDT and CDR2 YYEEEE. V trimming: 3 bases; J trimming: 2 bases; junction bases outside the gene matches: 3. The CDR3 totals 15 residues. The source of this sequence is a man between 60 and 70 years old with acute or convalescent COVID-19. This chain connects TRBV5-6 to TRBJ1-5, with TRBD1 identical over 9 bases. The sequencing input was peripheral blood. CDR3 DNA sequence: TGTGCCAGCAGCTCCACAGGGGGCGGCAATCAGCCCCAGCATTTT. Its protein product is CASSSTGGGNQPQHF.